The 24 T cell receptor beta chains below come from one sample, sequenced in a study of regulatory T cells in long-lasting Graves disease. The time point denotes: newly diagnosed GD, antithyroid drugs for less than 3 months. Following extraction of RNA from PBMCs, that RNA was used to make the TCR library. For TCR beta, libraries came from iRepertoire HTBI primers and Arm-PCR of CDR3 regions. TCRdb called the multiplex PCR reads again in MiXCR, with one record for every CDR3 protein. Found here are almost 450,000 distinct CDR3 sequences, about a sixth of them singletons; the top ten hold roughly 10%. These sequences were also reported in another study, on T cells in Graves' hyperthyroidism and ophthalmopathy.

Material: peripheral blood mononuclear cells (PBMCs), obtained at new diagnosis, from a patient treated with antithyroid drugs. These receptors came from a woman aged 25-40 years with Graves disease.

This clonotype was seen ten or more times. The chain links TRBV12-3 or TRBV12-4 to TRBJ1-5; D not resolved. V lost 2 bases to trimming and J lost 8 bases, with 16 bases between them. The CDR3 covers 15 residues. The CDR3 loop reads CASSLSLVEGKPQHF. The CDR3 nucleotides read TGTGCCAGCAGTTTAAGTCTCGTCGAGGGTAAGCCCCAGCATTTT.

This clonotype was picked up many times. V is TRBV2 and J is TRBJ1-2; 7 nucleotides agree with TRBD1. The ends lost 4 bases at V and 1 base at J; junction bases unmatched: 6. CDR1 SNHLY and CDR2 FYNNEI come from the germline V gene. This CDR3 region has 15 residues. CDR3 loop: CASSGMRDSNYGYTF. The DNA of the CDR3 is TGTGCCAGCAGTGGGATGAGGGACAGTAACTATGGCTACACCTTC.

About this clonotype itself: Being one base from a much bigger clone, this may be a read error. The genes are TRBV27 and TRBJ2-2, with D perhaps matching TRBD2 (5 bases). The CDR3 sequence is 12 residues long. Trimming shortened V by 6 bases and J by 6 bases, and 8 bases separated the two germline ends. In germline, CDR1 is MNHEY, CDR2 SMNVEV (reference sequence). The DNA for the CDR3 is TGTGCCAGCAGCCTGAGGGCCGGGGAGCTGTTTTTT. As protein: CASSLRAGELFF.

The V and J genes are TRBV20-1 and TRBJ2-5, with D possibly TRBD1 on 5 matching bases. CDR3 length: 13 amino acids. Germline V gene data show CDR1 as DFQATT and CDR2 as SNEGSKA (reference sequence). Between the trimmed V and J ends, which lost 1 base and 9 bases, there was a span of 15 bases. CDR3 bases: TGCAGTGCTAGAGGGGTGCAATTGGGGCCCCAGTACTTC. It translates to CSARGVQLGPQYF.

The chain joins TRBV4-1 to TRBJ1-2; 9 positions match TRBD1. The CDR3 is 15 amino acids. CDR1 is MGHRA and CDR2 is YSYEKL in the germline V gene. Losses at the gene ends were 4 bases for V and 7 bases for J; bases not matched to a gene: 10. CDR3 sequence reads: CASSLLLDRGGGYTF. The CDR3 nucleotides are TGCGCCAGCAGCCTTCTTCTGGACAGGGGTGGTGGCTACACCTTC.

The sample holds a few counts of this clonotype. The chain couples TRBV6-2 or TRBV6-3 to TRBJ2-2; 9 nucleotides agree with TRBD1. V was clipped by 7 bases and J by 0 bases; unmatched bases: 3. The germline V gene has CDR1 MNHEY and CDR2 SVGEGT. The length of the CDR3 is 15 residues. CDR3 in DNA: TGTGCCAGCAACCGACAGGGGGCGAACACCGGGGAGCTGTTTTTT. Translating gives CASNRQGANTGELFF.

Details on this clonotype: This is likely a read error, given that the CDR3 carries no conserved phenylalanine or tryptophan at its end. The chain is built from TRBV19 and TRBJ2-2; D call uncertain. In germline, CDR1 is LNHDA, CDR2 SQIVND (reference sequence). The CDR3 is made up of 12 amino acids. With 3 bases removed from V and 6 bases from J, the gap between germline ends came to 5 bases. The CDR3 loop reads CASSMLAGELFS. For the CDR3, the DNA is TGTGCCAGTAGTATGTTGGCCGGGGAGCTGTTTTCT.

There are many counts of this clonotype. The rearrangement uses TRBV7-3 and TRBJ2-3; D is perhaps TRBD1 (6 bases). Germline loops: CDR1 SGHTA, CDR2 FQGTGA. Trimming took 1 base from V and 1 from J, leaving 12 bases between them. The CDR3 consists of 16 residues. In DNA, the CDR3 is TGTGCCAGCAGCTTAATGGGGGCGAGCGGCACAGATACGCAGTATTTT. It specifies CASSLMGASGTDTQYF. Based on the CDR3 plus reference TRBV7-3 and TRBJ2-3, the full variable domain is GAGVSQTPSNKVTEKGKYVELRCDPISGHTALYWYRQSLGQGPEFLIYFQGTGAADDSGLPNDRFFAVRPEGSVSTLKIQRTERGDSAVYLCASSLMGASGTDTQYFGPGTRLTVL.

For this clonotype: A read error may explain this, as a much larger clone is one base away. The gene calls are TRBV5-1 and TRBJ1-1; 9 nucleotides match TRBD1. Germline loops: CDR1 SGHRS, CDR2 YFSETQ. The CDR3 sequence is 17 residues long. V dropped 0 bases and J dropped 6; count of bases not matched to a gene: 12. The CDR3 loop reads CASSLGYTGGYSAEAFF. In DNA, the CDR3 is TGCGCCAGCAGCTTGGGCTATACAGGGGGCTATAGCGCTGAAGCTTTCTTT.

CDR3 region: CASSIRDREPYGYTF. The CDR3 DNA sequence: TGTGCCAGTAGTATCCGGGACAGGGAGCCCTATGGCTACACCTTC. The chain combines TRBV19 with TRBJ1-2, with TRBD1 matching over 9 bases. Unmatched junction bases numbered 6, after V lost 3 bases and J lost 4 bases. The germline V gene has CDR1 LNHDA and CDR2 SQIVND (reference sequence). CDR3 length equals 15 residues.

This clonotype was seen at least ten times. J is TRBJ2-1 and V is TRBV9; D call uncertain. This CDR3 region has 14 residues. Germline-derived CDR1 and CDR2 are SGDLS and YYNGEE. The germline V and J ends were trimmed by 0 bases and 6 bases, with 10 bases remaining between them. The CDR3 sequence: CASSVGTTGNEQFF. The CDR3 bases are TGTGCCAGCAGCGTAGGTACTACCGGCAATGAGCAGTTCTTC.

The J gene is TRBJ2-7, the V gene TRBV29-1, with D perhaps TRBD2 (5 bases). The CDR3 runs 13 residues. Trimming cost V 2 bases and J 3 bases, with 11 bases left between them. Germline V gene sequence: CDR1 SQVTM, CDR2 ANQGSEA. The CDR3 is CSVESDSIYEQYF. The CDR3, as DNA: TGCAGCGTTGAATCGGACTCAATCTACGAGCAGTACTTC.

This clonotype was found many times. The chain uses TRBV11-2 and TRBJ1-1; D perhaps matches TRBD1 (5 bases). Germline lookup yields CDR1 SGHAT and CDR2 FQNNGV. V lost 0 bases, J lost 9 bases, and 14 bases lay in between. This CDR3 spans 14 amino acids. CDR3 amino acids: CASSLDGAGTKAFF. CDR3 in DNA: TGTGCCAGCAGCTTAGATGGGGCGGGTACTAAAGCTTTCTTT.

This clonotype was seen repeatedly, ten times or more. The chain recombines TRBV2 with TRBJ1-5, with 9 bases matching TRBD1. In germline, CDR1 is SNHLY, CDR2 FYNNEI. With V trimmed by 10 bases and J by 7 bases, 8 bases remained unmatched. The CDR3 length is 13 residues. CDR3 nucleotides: TGTGCCACTGGGGACAGGGTTTGGCAGCCCCAGCATTTT. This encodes CATGDRVWQPQHF.

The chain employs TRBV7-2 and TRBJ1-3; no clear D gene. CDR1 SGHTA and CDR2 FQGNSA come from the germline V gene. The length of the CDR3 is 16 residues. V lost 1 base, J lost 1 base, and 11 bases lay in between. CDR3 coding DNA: TGTGCCAGCAGCTTAGAGGCTGTAAGGTCTGGAAACACCATATATTTT. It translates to CASSLEAVRSGNTIYF. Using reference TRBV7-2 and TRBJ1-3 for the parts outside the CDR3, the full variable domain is GAGVSQSPSNKVTEKGKDVELRCDPISGHTALYWYRQSLGQGLEFLIYFQGNSAPDKSGLPSDRFSAERTGGSVSTLTIQRTQQEDSAVYLCASSLEAVRSGNTIYFGEGSWLTVV.

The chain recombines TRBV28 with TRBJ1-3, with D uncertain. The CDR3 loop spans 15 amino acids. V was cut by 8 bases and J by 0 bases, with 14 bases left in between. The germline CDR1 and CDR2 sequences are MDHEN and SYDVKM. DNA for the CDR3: TGTGCCAGCGGCGTGACGGGTAACTCTGGAAACACCATATATTTT. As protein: CASGVTGNSGNTIYF.

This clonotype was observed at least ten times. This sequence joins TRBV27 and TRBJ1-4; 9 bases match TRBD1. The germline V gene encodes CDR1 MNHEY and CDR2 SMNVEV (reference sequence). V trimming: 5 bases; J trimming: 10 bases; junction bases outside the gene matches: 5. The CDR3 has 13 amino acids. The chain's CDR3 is CASSPGQGTKLFF. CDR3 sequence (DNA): TGTGCCAGCAGTCCCGGACAGGGGACAAAACTGTTTTTT.

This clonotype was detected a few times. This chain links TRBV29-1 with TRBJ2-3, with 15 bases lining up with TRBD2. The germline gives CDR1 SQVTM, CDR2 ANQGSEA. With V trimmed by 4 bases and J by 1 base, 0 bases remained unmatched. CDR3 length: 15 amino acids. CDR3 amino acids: CSVGTSGRGTDTQYF. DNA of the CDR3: TGCAGCGTTGGGACTAGCGGGAGGGGCACAGATACGCAGTATTTT.

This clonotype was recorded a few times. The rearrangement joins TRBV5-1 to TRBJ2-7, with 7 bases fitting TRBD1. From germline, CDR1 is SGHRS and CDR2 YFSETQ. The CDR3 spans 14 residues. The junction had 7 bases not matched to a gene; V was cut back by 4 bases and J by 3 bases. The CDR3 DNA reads TGCGCCAGCAGCGACAGGGATTCTTACTACGAGCAGTACTTC. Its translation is CASSDRDSYYEQYF. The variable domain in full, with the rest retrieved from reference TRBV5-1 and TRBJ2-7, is KAGVTQTPRYLIKTRGQQVTLSCSPISGHRSVSWYQQTPGQGLQFLFEYFSETQRNKGNFPGRFSGRQFSNSRSEMNVSTLELGDSALYLCASSDRDSYYEQYFGPGTRLTVT.

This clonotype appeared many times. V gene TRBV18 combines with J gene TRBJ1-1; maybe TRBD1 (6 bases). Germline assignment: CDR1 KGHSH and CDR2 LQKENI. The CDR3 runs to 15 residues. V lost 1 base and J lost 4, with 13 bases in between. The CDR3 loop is CASSPRAGDATEAFF. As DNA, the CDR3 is TGTGCCAGCTCACCACGGGCAGGGGATGCCACTGAAGCTTTCTTT.

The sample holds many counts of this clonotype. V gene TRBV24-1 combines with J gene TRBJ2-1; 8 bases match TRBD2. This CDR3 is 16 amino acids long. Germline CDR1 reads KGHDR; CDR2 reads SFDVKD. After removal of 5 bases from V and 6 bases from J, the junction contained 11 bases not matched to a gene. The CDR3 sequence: CATSASGTRFPNEQFF. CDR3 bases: TGTGCCACCAGTGCCTCCGGGACTAGGTTCCCCAATGAGCAGTTCTTC.

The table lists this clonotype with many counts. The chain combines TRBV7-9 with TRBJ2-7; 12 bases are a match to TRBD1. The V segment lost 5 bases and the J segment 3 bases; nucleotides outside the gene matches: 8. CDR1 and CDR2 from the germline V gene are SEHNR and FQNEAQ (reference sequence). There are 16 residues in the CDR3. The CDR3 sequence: CASSAPGTGGGYEQYF. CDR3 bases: TGTGCCAGCAGCGCCCCCGGGACAGGGGGCGGCTACGAGCAGTACTTC.

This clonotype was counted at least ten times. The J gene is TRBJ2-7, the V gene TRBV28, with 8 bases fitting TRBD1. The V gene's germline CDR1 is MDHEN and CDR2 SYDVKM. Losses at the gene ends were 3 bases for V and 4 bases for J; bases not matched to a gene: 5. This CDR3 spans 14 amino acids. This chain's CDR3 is CASSFRTGLYEQYF. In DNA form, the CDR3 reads TGTGCCAGCAGTTTCAGGACAGGGTTGTACGAGCAGTACTTC.

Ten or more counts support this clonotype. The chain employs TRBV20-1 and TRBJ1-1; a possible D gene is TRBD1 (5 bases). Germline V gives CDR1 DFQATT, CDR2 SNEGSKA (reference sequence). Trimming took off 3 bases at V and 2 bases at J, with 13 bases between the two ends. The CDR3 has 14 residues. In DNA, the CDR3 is TGCAGTGCTAGTGGGGCCGAATTAAACACTGAAGCTTTCTTT. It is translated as CSASGAELNTEAFF.